Described below is a single T cell receptor (beta chain) sequence and its context. The sample belongs to a study of blood T cell repertoires in COVID-19. Study in general: Some COVID-19 samples were acute and others convalescent; all came from the United States, Italy and Spain. T cells, B-cell-depleted T cells, or PBMCs provided the cDNA or gDNA that served as material.

This CDR3 has 17 amino acids. V lost 1 base, J lost 0 bases, and 13 bases lay in between. The V gene's germline CDR1 is SGHTA and CDR2 FQGNSA. Methods used by the authors: Amplification with reference gene primers provided the estimates of nucleated cell counts. Profiling relied on immunoSEQ multiplex PCR, and the TCRdb table lists in-frame clones only, not all of them. V and J calls and clone size are given by that table; D and trimming were obtained from the DNA. The sample includes 200,000 or so clones, around 80% of them seen just once. This TCR derives from a woman in her seventies with acute or convalescent COVID-19. The specimen sequenced was peripheral blood. The rearrangement joins TRBV7-2 to TRBJ1-3, with D perhaps matching TRBD1 (6 bases). CDR3 loop: CASSLGGQGISGNTIYF. CDR3 nucleotide sequence: TGTGCCAGCAGCTTAGGGGGCCAGGGGATCTCTGGAAACACCATATATTTT.